This T cell receptor (beta chain) is from a study of T cells after posttransplantation cyclophosphamide. The related graft donor's blood sample was taken on the day of bone marrow donation. This CDR3 comprises 14 residues. V was shortened by 1 base and J by 6 bases, with 7 bases between the two germline ends. Germline V CDR1 and CDR2: LNHDA, SQIVND (reference sequence). TCRdb's table, derived via immunoSEQ multiplex PCR, lists solely in-frame clones and lacks some. The repertoire consists of 35,000 to 40,000 clones, none detected only once. This clone was recorded at least ten times. Specimen: PBMCs. This clonotype was obtained from a man in his thirties or forties in good health and a related stem cell transplant donor. This chain links TRBV19 with TRBJ1-6; D ambiguous. The CDR3 reads CASSIVGRNSPLHF. The CDR3 DNA is TGTGCCAGTAGTATAGTCGGTCGTAATTCACCCCTCCACTTT.